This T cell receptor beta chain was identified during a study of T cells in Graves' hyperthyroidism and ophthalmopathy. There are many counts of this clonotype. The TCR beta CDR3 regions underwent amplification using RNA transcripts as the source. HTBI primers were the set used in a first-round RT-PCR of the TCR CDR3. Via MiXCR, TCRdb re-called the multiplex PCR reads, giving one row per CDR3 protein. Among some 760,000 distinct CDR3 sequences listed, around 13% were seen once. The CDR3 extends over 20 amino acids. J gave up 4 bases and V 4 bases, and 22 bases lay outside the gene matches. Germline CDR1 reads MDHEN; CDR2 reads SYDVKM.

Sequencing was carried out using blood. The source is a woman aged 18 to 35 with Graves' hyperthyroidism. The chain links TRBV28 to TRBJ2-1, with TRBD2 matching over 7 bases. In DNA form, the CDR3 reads TGTGCCAGCAGTTACCTAGTGGCCCCCCTAACCCCGGGGGGTTACAATGAGCAGTTCTTC. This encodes CASSYLVAPLTPGGYNEQFF.